These 20 T cell receptor beta chains originate from one sample sequenced in a study of regulatory and conventional T cells in RAG deficiency. Using immunoSEQ multiplex PCR, the repertoire was profiled, and TCRdb retains in-frame clones only, with some absent. The sample has about 46,000 clones, 85% to 90% seen once. Conventional CD4+ T cells were sorted from blood as CD25-low CD127-high cells. The same data also contributed to another study, on regulatory T cells. From that study: Primers: 52 TRBV forward and 13 TRBJ reverse.

Sequenced sample: CD4+ effector T cells sorted from blood. These receptor sequences come from a human donor in good health.

The chain has TRBV6-5 and TRBJ2-3; 10 nucleotides align to TRBD2. After removal of 6 bases from V and 6 bases from J, the junction contained 9 bases not matched to a gene. The germline V gene has CDR1 MNHEY and CDR2 SVGAGI. The CDR3 consists of 15 residues. The CDR3: CASSLTSGPRDTQYF. In DNA, the CDR3 is TGTGCCAGCAGCCTGACTAGCGGGCCTAGGGATACGCAGTATTTT.

This clone was seen a single time. The rearrangement links TRBV7-3 to TRBJ2-5; D call uncertain. Trimming cost V 2 bases and J 5 bases, with 9 bases left between them. Germline V gene lookup returns CDR1 SGHTA and CDR2 FQGTGA. This CDR3 is built from 13 residues. In DNA form, the CDR3 reads TGTGCCAGCAGCTTATCCCTTATGGAGACCCAGTACTTC. Its protein product is CASSLSLMETQYF.

The V call is TRBV6-6, the J call TRBJ1-5; no clear D gene. The CDR3 has 14 amino acids. Trimming took off 4 bases at V and 4 bases at J, with 11 bases between the two ends. Looked up from germline, CDR1 is MNHNY and CDR2 is SVGAGI (reference sequence). In DNA, the CDR3 is TGTGCCAGCAGTTCTCTTGGGATGAATCAGCCCCAGCATTTT. Translation gives CASSSLGMNQPQHF.

The chain links TRBV2 to TRBJ2-1; 14 nucleotides line up with TRBD2. Germline V gives CDR1 SNHLY, CDR2 FYNNEI. CDR3 length equals 13 residues. V lost 8 bases and J lost 7; bases outside the gene matches: 1. CDR3 DNA: TGTGCCAGCCGACTAGCGGGAGGGAATGAGCAGTTCTTC. Translated, it gives CASRLAGGNEQFF.

The chain has TRBV6-6 and TRBJ2-7; either TRBD1 or TRBD2 may supply D (5 bases each). Germline V CDR1 and CDR2: MNHNY, SVGAGI (reference sequence). The CDR3 is 14 residues long. Trimming left V 1 base short and J 2 bases short, with 9 bases between. The DNA for the CDR3 is TGTGCCAGCAGTTACTACGGGGACGCCTACGAGCAGTACTTC. Its protein product is CASSYYGDAYEQYF.

The J gene is TRBJ2-1, the V gene TRBV9; D is ambiguous. The CDR3 has 13 amino acids. V shed 0 bases and J shed 8 bases, with 9 bases lying between them. Germline V gene data show CDR1 as SGDLS and CDR2 as YYNGEE. CDR3 sequence: CASSVVGPDEQFF. In nucleotides, the CDR3 is TGTGCCAGCAGCGTAGTTGGCCCCGATGAGCAGTTCTTC.

The rearrangement joins TRBV27 to TRBJ2-7; the match to TRBD1 covers 11 bases. Germline loops: CDR1 MNHEY, CDR2 SMNVEV (reference sequence). The J segment lost 4 bases and the V segment lost 5 bases, leaving 19 bases of the junction unmatched. The CDR3 is 19 residues long. CDR3 residues: CASSRDPFLGRDRGYEQYF. The CDR3 DNA reads TGTGCCAGCAGTCGGGATCCTTTTTTAGGCCGGGACAGGGGGTACGAGCAGTACTTC.

The V and J genes are TRBV12-5 and TRBJ1-1; TRBD1 is a possible D gene (5 bases). This CDR3 has 16 amino acids. The V gene lost 1 base and the J gene lost 2 bases, with 14 bases spanning the gap. Germline lookup yields CDR1 LGHNT and CDR2 FRNRAP. CDR3 bases: TGTGCTAGTGGTTTGGACAGACGGGGCTTTAACACTGAAGCTTTCTTT. Protein: CASGLDRRGFNTEAFF.

The chain has TRBV5-6 and TRBJ1-2; TRBD1 matches at 12 bases. Trimming removed 0 bases from V and 4 bases from J; junction bases left unmatched: 10. The CDR3 is 18 residues long. The germline V gene has CDR1 SGHDT and CDR2 YYEEEE. CDR3 amino acids: CASSLVWGQGASGYGYTF. The CDR3 DNA reads as TGTGCCAGCAGCTTGGTTTGGGGACAGGGGGCATCGGGCTATGGCTACACCTTC. The full variable domain, in which reference TRBV5-6 and TRBJ1-2 provide the parts outside the CDR3, is DAGVTQSPTHLIKTRGQQVTLRCSPKSGHDTVSWYQQALGQGPQFIFQYYEEEERQRGNFPDRFSGHQFPNYSSELNVNALLLGDSALYLCASSLVWGQGASGYGYTFGSGTRLTVV.

The J gene is TRBJ2-5, the V gene TRBV6-6; TRBD2 might be the D (7 bases). CDR1 and CDR2 (germline): MNHNY, SVGAGI (reference sequence). Deletions cut 5 bases from V and 3 bases from J, with 16 bases between. The CDR3 spans 15 residues. The CDR3 region is CASSLGGGVKETQYF. In nucleotides, the CDR3 is TGTGCCAGCAGTCTAGGGGGGGGTGTTAAAGAGACCCAGTACTTC.

This clone occurred once. The chain is built from TRBV7-8 and TRBJ1-2; no reliable D call. From germline, CDR1 is SGHVS and CDR2 FQNEAQ. V lost 3 bases and J lost 0, with 11 bases in between. This CDR3 contains 15 residues. The CDR3 here is CASSFSSSSNYGYTF. The DNA for the CDR3 is TGTGCCAGCAGCTTTAGCAGTAGCTCTAACTATGGCTACACCTTC.

This sequence joins TRBV5-8 and TRBJ1-2; no clear D gene. V lost 0 bases, J lost 8 bases, and 11 bases lay in between. The CDR3 is 13 residues long. From germline, CDR1 is SGHTS and CDR2 YDEGEE. CDR3 coding DNA: TGTGCCAGCAGCTTGGACAGCCCCCGGGGCTACACCTTC. This gives the protein CASSLDSPRGYTF.

V is TRBV5-1 and J is TRBJ1-2; 8 bases agree with TRBD1. The germline V gene encodes CDR1 SGHRS and CDR2 YFSETQ. The CDR3 is 13 amino acids. Germline trimming cut 9 bases from V and 3 bases from J; bases unmatched to any gene: 7. This CDR3 is CATSTGEDYGYTF. The DNA of the CDR3 is TGCGCCACCTCGACAGGGGAGGACTATGGCTACACCTTC. Complete variable domain (other parts from reference TRBV5-1 and TRBJ1-2): KAGVTQTPRYLIKTRGQQVTLSCSPISGHRSVSWYQQTPGQGLQFLFEYFSETQRNKGNFPGRFSGRQFSNSRSEMNVSTLELGDSALYLCATSTGEDYGYTFGSGTRLTVV.

The chain joins TRBV14 to TRBJ2-5; TRBD2 matches at 10 bases. The CDR3 has 18 amino acids. Trimming cost V 0 bases and J 1 base; bases outside gene matches: 8. Germline-derived CDR1 and CDR2 are SGHDN and FVKESK. CDR3 DNA sequence: TGTGCCAGCAGCCAAGATCTGGTTAGCGGGGGGTCCCAAGAGACCCAGTACTTC. This gives the protein CASSQDLVSGGSQETQYF.

In the case of this clone: An end of the junction differs from the germline gene, which may be a read error. In the same sample, other DNA sequences code for this CDR3. The chain couples TRBV19 to TRBJ2-1; D might be TRBD1 (6 bases). Germline CDR1 reads LNHDA; CDR2 reads SQIVND (reference sequence). The CDR3 spans 15 residues. CDR3 nucleotide sequence: TGCGCCAGTAGCCGACAGGTGAACTCCTACAATGAGCAGTTCTTC. This codes for CASSRQVNSYNEQFF.

The V call is TRBV27, the J call TRBJ2-7; the D call may be TRBD1 or TRBD2 (6 bases each). CDR1 is MNHEY, CDR2 SMNVEV, per germline (reference sequence). The CDR3 extends over 17 amino acids. The V and J ends lost 2 bases and 3 bases respectively, with 20 bases between them. In DNA form, the CDR3 reads TGTGCCAGCAGTTTACGTCCAAATCAAGGGGGGATCTACGAGCAGTACTTC. Residues: CASSLRPNQGGIYEQYF.

The sample holds a few counts of this clone. This sequence joins TRBV6-5 and TRBJ1-1; D remains unclear. Trimming shortened V by 2 bases and J by 1 base, and 11 bases separated the two germline ends. Germline CDR1 is MNHEY and CDR2 is SVGAGI. The CDR3 sequence is 15 residues long. CDR3 sequence: CASSYGVWRNTEAFF. The DNA for the CDR3 is TGTGCCAGCAGTTACGGGGTTTGGCGGAACACTGAAGCTTTCTTT.

The chain has TRBV14 and TRBJ2-2; a weak D match, TRBD1 (6 bases). V was trimmed by 4 bases and J by 6 bases, leaving 9 bases between them. Germline CDR1 reads SGHDN; CDR2 reads FVKESK. CDR3 length equals 13 residues. The DNA for the CDR3 is TGTGCCAGCAGCCCACAGGGACCCGGGGAGCTGTTTTTT. This translates into CASSPQGPGELFF.

The chain links TRBV30 to TRBJ2-1; 12 bases agree with TRBD2. This CDR3 region has 18 residues. V shed 0 bases, J shed 1 base, and the junction held 7 bases outside the gene matches. Germline V gene sequence: CDR1 GTSNPN, CDR2 SVGIG (reference sequence). The CDR3 nucleotides read TGTGCCTGGAGTGTAGCCCGGACTAGCGGGGTGTCCTACAATGAGCAGTTCTTC. Translation: CAWSVARTSGVSYNEQFF. Based on the CDR3 plus reference TRBV30 and TRBJ2-1, the full variable domain is SQTIHQWPATLVQPVGSPLSLECTVEGTSNPNLYWYRQAAGRGLQLLFYSVGIGQISSEVPQNLSASRPQDRQFILSSKKLLLSDSGFYLCAWSVARTSGVSYNEQFFGPGTRLTVL.

DNA for the CDR3: TGTGCCAGCAGGGACGCTGAAGCTTTCTTT. The encoded protein is CASRDAEAFF. The J gene is TRBJ1-1, the V gene TRBV6-6; no reliable D call. Germline V gene lookup returns CDR1 MNHNY and CDR2 SVGAGI (reference sequence). V dropped 6 bases and J dropped 6 bases, with 5 bases sitting between them. The CDR3 contains 10 residues.